This TCR beta chain was observed in a study of T cells in Graves' hyperthyroidism and ophthalmopathy. This CDR3 is built from 14 residues. The V gene's germline CDR1 is SEHNR and CDR2 FQNEAQ (reference sequence). The ends were cut back, 3 bases at V and 3 bases at J, with 12 bases in the middle. This clonotype came up a few times. Researchers took RNA transcripts and amplified the TCR beta CDR3 regions from them. The TCR CDR3 was amplified in a first-round RT-PCR using the HTBI primer set. In TCRdb, the multiplex PCR reads were re-called with MiXCR into one record per CDR3 protein. The table shows about 270,000 distinct CDR3 sequences, with around 22% occurring only once.

The sequence was collected from a man younger than 45 with Graves' ophthalmopathy. The sample consisted of blood. The V and J genes are TRBV7-9 and TRBJ2-7, with a tentative D call TRBD2 (6 bases). The CDR3 loop reads CASSFPGGHYEQYF. The DNA of the CDR3 is TGTGCCAGCAGCTTCCCTGGAGGGCACTACGAGCAGTACTTC.